This TCR beta chain was sequenced for a study of T cell responses to AZD1222 COVID-19 vaccine. Findings and limits, study-wide: Variant regions that are unmutated are reportedly the target of nearly half of spike-specific TCRs.

Germline CDR1 and CDR2: MGHDK and SYGVNS. This CDR3 contains 13 residues. The V gene lost 6 bases and the J gene lost 0 bases, with 9 bases spanning the gap. Of note for this clone: Its antigen is currently unknown.

The assay was immunoSEQ multiplex PCR, and TCRdb's table has in-frame clones only and misses some. This table has approximately 120,000 clones, about 86% appearing once. This rearrangement joins TRBV25-1 to TRBJ2-7; D uncertain. The material sequenced was peripheral blood, taken on day 0 of AZD1222 vaccination. This clonotype originated in an adult in good health. In DNA, the CDR3 is TGTGCCAGCAGGGCGGCGGTCTCCTACGAGCAGTACTTC. Its translation is CASRAAVSYEQYF.